The rows below give T cell receptor beta chains drawn from one sample of a study of early T cells in non-severe SARS-CoV-2 infection. TCRdb itself ran the 5' RACE reads through MiXCR, one entry per CDR3 protein. Here the sample spans approximately 35,000 distinct CDR3 sequences, about 5% being singletons. The source material was whole blood. These receptors came from an adult who was a healthcare worker with PCR-confirmed SARS-CoV-2 infection or an uninfected control (not recorded which). Both conserved end residues are part of each CDR3. The D gene is left open where the match is weak. For some rows the clone size is stated as once, few or many, or as a class when expanded; others skip it.

TRBV5-1	.	TRBJ2-3	14	few	CASSQSGAPDTQYF	TGCGCCAGCAGCCAGAGCGGTGCCCCAGATACGCAGTATTTT
TRBV13	TRBD1	TRBJ2-7	16	many	CASSSRKPGQGYEQYF	TGTGCCAGCAGCTCCAGAAAGCCGGGACAGGGCTACGAGCAGTACTTC
TRBV7-2	.	TRBJ1-5	15	many	CASSTDRSEVEPQHF	TGTGCCAGCAGCACCGACAGGTCGGAAGTGGAGCCCCAGCATTTT
TRBV18	TRBD2	TRBJ2-1	19	many	CASSPLYPPGTSGGYEQFF	TGTGCCAGCTCACCTCTTTACCCCCCGGGGACTAGCGGGGGTTATGAGCAGTTCTTC
TRBV11-1	TRBD2	TRBJ2-3	13	.	CASSSNPSGTQYF	TGTGCCAGCAGTTCGAATCCTAGCGGTACGCAGTATTTT
TRBV10-2	.	TRBJ2-2	15	many	CASSLTGSGTGELFF	TGCGCCAGCAGCCTCACAGGGAGTGGGACCGGGGAGCTGTTTTTT
TRBV20-1	.	TRBJ2-7	12	few	CSGLGTTYEQYF	TGCAGTGGACTAGGGACGACCTACGAGCAGTACTTC
TRBV27	TRBD1	TRBJ1-6	17	few	CASQGWTGSSYNSLLHF	TGTGCCAGCCAGGGGTGGACAGGGAGCTCCTATAATTCACTCCTCCACTTT
TRBV12-3/TRBV12-4	TRBD1	TRBJ1-1	15	many	CASSLLGQGGTEAFF	TGTGCCAGCAGTTTATTGGGACAGGGAGGGACTGAAGCTTTCTTT
TRBV3-1	.	TRBJ2-7	15	many	CASSTTRGLIYEQYF	TGTGCCAGCAGCACAACGAGGGGATTGATCTACGAGCAGTACTTC
TRBV7-3	.	TRBJ1-1	16	.	CASSLHPGTVNTEAFF	TGTGCCAGCAGCCTACATCCTGGGACGGTGAACACTGAAGCTTTCTTT
TRBV12-3/TRBV12-4	.	TRBJ2-5	16	few	CASSLAGGLLQETQYF	TGTGCCAGCAGTTTAGCGGGGGGGCTTTTACAAGAGACCCAGTACTTC
TRBV11-3	TRBD2	TRBJ2-1	15	few	CASSPSGGPHNEQFF	TGTGCCAGCAGCCCAAGCGGGGGGCCACACAATGAGCAGTTCTTC